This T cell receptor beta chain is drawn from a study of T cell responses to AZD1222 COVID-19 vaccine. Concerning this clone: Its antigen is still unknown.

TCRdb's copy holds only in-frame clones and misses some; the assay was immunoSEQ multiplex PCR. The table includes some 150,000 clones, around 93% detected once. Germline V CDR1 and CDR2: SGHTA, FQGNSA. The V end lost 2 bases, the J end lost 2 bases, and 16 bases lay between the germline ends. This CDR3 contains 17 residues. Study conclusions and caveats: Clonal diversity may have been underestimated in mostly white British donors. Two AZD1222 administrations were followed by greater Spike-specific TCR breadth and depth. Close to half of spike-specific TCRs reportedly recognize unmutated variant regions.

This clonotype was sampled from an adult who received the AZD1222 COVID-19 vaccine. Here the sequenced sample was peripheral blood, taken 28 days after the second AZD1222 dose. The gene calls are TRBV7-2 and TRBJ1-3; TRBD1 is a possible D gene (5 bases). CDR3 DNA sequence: TGTGCCAGCAGCTTAAGGGGCGGGCAGGACCCTGGAAACACCATATATTTT. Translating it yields CASSLRGGQDPGNTIYF.